This entry concerns a single T cell receptor beta chain. Its target is not known. Germline CDR1 and CDR2: SGHTS and YDEGEE. Trimming cost V 0 bases and J 7 bases, with 22 bases left between them. The CDR3 has 17 residues. The record originates from a study of lymphopenia after photon versus proton radiotherapy. Assay: immunoSEQ multiplex PCR; the TCRdb copy retains only in-frame clones and omits some. This sample has around 63,000 clones; about nine tenths occur once, and the top ten carry under 14%. Findings and limits, study-wide: Post-nadir TCR diversity decline inversely tracked overall survival among those who died. Proton therapy kept repertoires fairly stable, unlike photons, which gained effector/memory cells.

This rearrangement joins TRBV5-8 to TRBJ1-2; D is undetermined. This TCR was sampled from an elderly man with esophageal cancer. Sequenced here: peripheral blood, sampled from a patient treated with proton-based radiotherapy. The CDR3: CASSLAPERRILVGYTF. DNA for the CDR3: TGTGCCAGCAGCTTGGCCCCGGAACGCCGGATTCTAGTTGGCTACACCTTC.